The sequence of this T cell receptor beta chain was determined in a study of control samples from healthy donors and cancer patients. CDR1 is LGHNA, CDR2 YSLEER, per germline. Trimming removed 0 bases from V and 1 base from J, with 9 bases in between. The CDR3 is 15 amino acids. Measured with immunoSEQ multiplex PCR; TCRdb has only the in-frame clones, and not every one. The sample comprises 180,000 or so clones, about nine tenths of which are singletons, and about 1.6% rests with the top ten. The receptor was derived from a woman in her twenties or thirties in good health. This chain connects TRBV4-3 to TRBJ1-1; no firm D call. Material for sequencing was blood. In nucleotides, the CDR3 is TGCGCCAGCAGCCAAGATAGGAACACGAACACTGAAGCTTTCTTT. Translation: CASSQDRNTNTEAFF.